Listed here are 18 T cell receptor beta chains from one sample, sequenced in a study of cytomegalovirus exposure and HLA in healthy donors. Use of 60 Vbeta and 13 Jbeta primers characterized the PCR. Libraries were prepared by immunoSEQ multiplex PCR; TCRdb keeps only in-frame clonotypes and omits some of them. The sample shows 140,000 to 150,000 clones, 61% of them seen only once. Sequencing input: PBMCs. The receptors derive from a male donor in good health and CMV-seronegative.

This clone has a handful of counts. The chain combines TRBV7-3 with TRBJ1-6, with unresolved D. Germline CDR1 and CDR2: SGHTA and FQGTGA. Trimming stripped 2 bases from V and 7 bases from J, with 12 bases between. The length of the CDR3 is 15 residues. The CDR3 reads CASSLDTLPNSPLHF. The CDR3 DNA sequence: TGTGCCAGCAGCTTAGACACCTTACCCAATTCACCCCTCCACTTT.

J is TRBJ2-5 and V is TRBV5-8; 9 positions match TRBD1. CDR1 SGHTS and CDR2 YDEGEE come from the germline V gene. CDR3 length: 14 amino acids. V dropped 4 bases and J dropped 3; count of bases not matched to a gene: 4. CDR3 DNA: TGTGCCAGCAGCCCCCGGGACAGGGAAGAGACCCAGTACTTC. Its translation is CASSPRDREETQYF.

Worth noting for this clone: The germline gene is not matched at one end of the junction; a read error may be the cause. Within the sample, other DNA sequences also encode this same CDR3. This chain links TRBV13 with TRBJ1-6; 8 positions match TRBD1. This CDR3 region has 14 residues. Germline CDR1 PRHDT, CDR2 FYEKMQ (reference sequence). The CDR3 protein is CASSLQGAFSPLHF. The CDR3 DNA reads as TGTGCCAGCAGCTTACAGGGGGCATTCTCACCTCTCCACTTT.

This CDR3 reads CASTRAFGGYEQYF. The CDR3 nucleotides are TGTGCCAGTACCCGCGCCTTCGGTGGCTACGAGCAGTACTTC. V usage is TRBV19 and J usage is TRBJ2-7; no firm D call. The germline CDR1 and CDR2 sequences are LNHDA and SQIVND (reference sequence). There are 14 residues in the CDR3. Trimming shortened V by 7 bases and J by 3 bases, and 16 bases separated the two germline ends.

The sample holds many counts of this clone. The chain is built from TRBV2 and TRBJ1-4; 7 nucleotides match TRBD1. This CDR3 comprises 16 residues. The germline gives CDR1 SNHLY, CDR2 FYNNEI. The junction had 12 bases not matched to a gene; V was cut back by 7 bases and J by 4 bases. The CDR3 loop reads CASNREGARNNEKLFF. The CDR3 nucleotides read TGTGCCAGCAACCGAGAGGGGGCGCGTAATAATGAAAAACTGTTTTTT.

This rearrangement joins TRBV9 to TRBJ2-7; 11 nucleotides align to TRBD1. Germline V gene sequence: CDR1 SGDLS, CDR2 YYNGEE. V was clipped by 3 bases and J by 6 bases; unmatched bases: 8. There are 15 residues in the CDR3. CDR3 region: CASSGEDRGHAEQYF. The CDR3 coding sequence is TGTGCCAGCAGCGGAGAGGACAGGGGGCATGCCGAGCAGTACTTC.

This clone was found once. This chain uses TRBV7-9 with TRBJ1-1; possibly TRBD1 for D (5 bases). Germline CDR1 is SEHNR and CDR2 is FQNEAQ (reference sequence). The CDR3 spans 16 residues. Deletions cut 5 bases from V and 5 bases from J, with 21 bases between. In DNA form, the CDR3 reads TGTGCCAGCAGCCTTGACCTGGGGGGAAGTGGAACTGAAGCTTTCTTT. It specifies CASSLDLGGSGTEAFF.

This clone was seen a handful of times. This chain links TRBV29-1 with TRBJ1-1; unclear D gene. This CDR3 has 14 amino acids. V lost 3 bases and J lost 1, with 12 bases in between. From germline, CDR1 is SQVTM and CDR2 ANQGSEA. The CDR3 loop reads CSVDITGGNTEAFF. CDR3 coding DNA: TGCAGCGTTGATATTACCGGCGGGAACACTGAAGCTTTCTTT.

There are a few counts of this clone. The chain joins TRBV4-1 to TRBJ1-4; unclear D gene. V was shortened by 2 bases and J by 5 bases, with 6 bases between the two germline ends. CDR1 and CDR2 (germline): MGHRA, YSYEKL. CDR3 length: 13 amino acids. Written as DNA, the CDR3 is TGCGCCAGCAGCCAATTTATGAATGAAAAACTGTTTTTT. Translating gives CASSQFMNEKLFF.

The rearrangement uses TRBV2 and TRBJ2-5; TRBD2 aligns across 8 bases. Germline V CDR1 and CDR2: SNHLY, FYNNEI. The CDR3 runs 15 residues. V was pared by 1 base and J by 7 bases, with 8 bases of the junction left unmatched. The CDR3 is CASSEGVAGSATQYF. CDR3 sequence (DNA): TGTGCCAGCAGTGAAGGGGTAGCGGGGTCCGCGACCCAGTACTTC.

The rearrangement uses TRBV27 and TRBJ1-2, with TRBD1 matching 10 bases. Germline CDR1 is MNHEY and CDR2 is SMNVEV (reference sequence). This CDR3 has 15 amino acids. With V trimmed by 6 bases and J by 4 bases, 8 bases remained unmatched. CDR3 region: CASRRGQGSAYGYTF. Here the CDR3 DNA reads TGTGCCAGCAGGAGGGGACAGGGGAGCGCCTATGGCTACACCTTC.

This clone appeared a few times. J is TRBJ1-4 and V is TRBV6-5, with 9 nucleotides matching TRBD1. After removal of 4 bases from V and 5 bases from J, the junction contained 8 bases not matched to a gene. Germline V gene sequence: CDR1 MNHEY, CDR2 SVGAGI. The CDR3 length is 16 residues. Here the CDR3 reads CASSSIFGTGNEKLFF. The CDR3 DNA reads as TGTGCCAGCAGTTCAATATTCGGGACAGGGAATGAAAAACTGTTTTTT.

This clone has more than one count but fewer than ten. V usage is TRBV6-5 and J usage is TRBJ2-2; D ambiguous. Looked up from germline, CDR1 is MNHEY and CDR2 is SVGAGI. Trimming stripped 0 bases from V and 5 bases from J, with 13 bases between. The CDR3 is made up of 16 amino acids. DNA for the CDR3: TGTGCCAGCAGTTACTCGCGACCTAGTGTGACCGGGGAGCTGTTTTTT. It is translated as CASSYSRPSVTGELFF.

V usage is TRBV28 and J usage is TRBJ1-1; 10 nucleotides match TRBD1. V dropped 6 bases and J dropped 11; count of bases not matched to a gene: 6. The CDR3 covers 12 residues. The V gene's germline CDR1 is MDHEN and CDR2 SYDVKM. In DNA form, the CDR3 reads TGTGCCAGCAGGGCGACAGGGGGCGAGGCTTTCTTT. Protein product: CASRATGGEAFF.

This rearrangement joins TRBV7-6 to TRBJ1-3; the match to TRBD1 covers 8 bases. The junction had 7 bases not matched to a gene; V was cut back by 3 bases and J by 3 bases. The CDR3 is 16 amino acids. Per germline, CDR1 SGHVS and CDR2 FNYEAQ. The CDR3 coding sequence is TGTGCCAGCAGCTTGGCCCAGGGGGCTGATGGAAACACCATATATTTT. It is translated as CASSLAQGADGNTIYF.

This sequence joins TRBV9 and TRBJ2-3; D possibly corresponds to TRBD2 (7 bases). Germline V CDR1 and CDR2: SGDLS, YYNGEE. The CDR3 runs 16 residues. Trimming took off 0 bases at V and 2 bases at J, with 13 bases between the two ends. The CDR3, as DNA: TGTGCCAGCAGCGTAGACGGGGGGCCCCACACAGATACGCAGTATTTT. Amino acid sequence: CASSVDGGPHTDTQYF. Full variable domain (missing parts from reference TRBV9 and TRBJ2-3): DSGVTQTPKHLITATGQRVTLRCSPRSGDLSVYWYQQSLDQGLQFLIQYYNGEERAKGNILERFSAQQFPDLHSELNLSSLELGDSALYFCASSVDGGPHTDTQYFGPGTRLTVL.

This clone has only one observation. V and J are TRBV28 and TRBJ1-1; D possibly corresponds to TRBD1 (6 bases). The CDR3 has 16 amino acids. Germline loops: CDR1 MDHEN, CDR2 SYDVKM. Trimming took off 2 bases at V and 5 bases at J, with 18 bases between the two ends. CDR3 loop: CASSLEPRGFETEAFF. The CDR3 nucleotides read TGTGCCAGCAGTTTAGAACCCAGGGGATTTGAGACTGAAGCTTTCTTT.

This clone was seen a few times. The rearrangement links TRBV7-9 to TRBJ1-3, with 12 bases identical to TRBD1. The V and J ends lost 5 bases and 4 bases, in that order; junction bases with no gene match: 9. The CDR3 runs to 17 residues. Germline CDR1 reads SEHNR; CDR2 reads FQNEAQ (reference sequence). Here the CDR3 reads CASSLGQGAINGNTIYF. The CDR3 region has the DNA TGTGCCAGCAGCCTGGGACAGGGGGCTATTAACGGAAACACCATATATTTT.